The 14 T cell receptor beta chains in this list originate from one sample, sequenced in a study of blood T cell repertoires in COVID-19. The data were produced by immunoSEQ multiplex PCR, yet TCRdb's version contains in-frame clones alone and is incomplete. Counted here are 310,000 or so clones, roughly 90% occurring once; the ten biggest clones make up 6.4%. Sequencing was done on a sample of peripheral blood. The source is a man between 18 and 29 years old who had recovered from COVID-19.

The chain carries TRBV7-2 and TRBJ1-2; tentatively, D is TRBD1 (6 bases). The CDR3 covers 15 residues. Germline values: CDR1 SGHTA, CDR2 FQGNSA. The V end lost 3 bases, the J end lost 5 bases, and 16 bases lay between the germline ends. CDR3 sequence (DNA): TGTGCCAGCAGCTTTAGTGACACAGGGCGGTATGGCTACACCTTC. This gives the protein CASSFSDTGRYGYTF. The whole variable domain, remainder taken from reference TRBV7-2 and TRBJ1-2, is GAGVSQSPSNKVTEKGKDVELRCDPISGHTALYWYRQSLGQGLEFLIYFQGNSAPDKSGLPSDRFSAERTGGSVSTLTIQRTQQEDSAVYLCASSFSDTGRYGYTFGSGTRLTVV.

The chain couples TRBV4-1 to TRBJ2-7; perhaps TRBD2 as D (6 bases). Between the trimmed V and J ends, which lost 0 bases and 5 bases, there was a span of 14 bases. This CDR3 region has 15 residues. Per the germline V gene, CDR1 is MGHRA and CDR2 is YSYEKL. CDR3 nucleotides: TGCGCCAGCAGCCAAGATCGGAGGGGTACCGACGAGCAGTACTTC. Protein: CASSQDRRGTDEQYF.

The chain recombines TRBV19 with TRBJ2-5, with 7 positions matching TRBD1. The CDR3 sequence is 15 residues long. V shed 5 bases and J 5 bases; nucleotides not matched to a gene: 11. Germline V CDR1 and CDR2: LNHDA, SQIVND (reference sequence). The CDR3 nucleotides read TGTGCCAGTAGTTTGGGACAGAACGTTGGGGAGACCCAGTACTTC. It is translated as CASSLGQNVGETQYF.

The chain links TRBV7-3 to TRBJ2-3; 8 nucleotides match TRBD2. There are 14 residues in the CDR3. After removal of 8 bases from V and 3 bases from J, the junction contained 7 bases not matched to a gene. Germline V lookup: CDR1 SGHTA, CDR2 FQGTGA. CDR3 DNA: TGTGCCAGCTCCGGGAGGGCGGGAACAGATACGCAGTATTTT. This encodes CASSGRAGTDTQYF.

V is TRBV4-1 and J is TRBJ1-5; 7 bases match TRBD1. This CDR3 has 15 amino acids. With 4 bases clipped from V and 4 bases from J, the junction kept 7 bases outside the gene matches. Germline values: CDR1 MGHRA, CDR2 YSYEKL. CDR3 in DNA: TGCGCCAGCAGCCGAGGGGACAGACTAAATCAGCCCCAGCATTTT. Translation: CASSRGDRLNQPQHF.

This chain links TRBV25-1 with TRBJ1-2, with 9 bases that match TRBD1. Germline V gene data show CDR1 as MGHDK and CDR2 as SYGVNS. This CDR3 is built from 16 residues. Germline trimming cut 4 bases from V and 4 bases from J; bases unmatched to any gene: 10. CDR3 nucleotides: TGTGCCAGCAGTGTTGACGGGACAGGGAGACTCTATGGCTACACCTTC. Residues: CASSVDGTGRLYGYTF.

This chain joins TRBV3-1 (or the pseudogene TRBV3-2) and TRBJ2-1; no definite D call. This CDR3 has 11 amino acids. Trimming removed 2 bases from V and 9 bases from J, with 5 bases in between. Germline CDR1 and CDR2: LGHDT and YNNKEL (reference sequence). CDR3 region: CASSQWSEQFF. Written as DNA, the CDR3 is TGTGCCAGCAGCCAATGGAGTGAGCAGTTCTTC.

This rearrangement joins TRBV27 to TRBJ1-1; 8 nucleotides align to TRBD1. V was clipped by 0 bases and J by 8 bases; unmatched bases: 5. Germline values: CDR1 MNHEY, CDR2 SMNVEV (reference sequence). The CDR3 covers 14 residues. CDR3 nucleotides: TGTGCCAGCAGTTTATCTAGGCAGGGGGCAGAAGCTTTCTTT. Amino acids: CASSLSRQGAEAFF.

About this clone itself: The same CDR3 also results from other DNA sequences found in this sample. The genes are TRBV4-1 and TRBJ1-2, with 8 nucleotides matching TRBD1. The CDR3 is 14 residues long. CDR1 is MGHRA and CDR2 is YSYEKL in the germline V gene. J gave up 8 bases and V 1 base, and 6 bases lay outside the gene matches. The DNA for the CDR3 is TGCGCCAGCAGCCAAGTCGGACAGGGTCGAGGCTACACCTTC. It specifies CASSQVGQGRGYTF.

The rearrangement joins TRBV3-1 (or the pseudogene TRBV3-2) to TRBJ2-1, with D maybe TRBD1 (6 bases). Germline V CDR1 and CDR2: LGHDT, YNNKEL (reference sequence). This CDR3 has 15 amino acids. V was clipped by 0 bases and J by 6 bases, with 12 bases between them. CDR3 in amino acids: CASSQELQGGNEQFF. The DNA for the CDR3 is TGTGCCAGCAGCCAAGAGTTACAGGGCGGCAATGAGCAGTTCTTC.

V usage is TRBV5-8 and J usage is TRBJ1-1; weak D call: TRBD1 (6 bases). V gave up 0 bases and J gave up 7 bases, with 10 bases separating them. Germline V gene sequence: CDR1 SGHTS, CDR2 YDEGEE. The CDR3 runs to 13 residues. The CDR3 region is CASSLAGVGEAFF. The CDR3 DNA reads TGTGCCAGCAGCTTGGCAGGGGTGGGTGAAGCTTTCTTT. The complete variable domain, with remaining parts taken from reference TRBV5-8 and TRBJ1-1, reads EAGVTQSPTHLIKTRGQQATLRCSPISGHTSVYWYQQALGLGLQFLLWYDEGEERNRGNFPPRFSGRQFPNYSSELNVNALELEDSALYLCASSLAGVGEAFFGQGTRLTVV.

The genes are TRBV7-9 and TRBJ2-5; D remains ambiguous. Germline V gives CDR1 SEHNR, CDR2 FQNEAQ (reference sequence). Trimming removed 1 base from V and 1 base from J, with 7 bases in between. The CDR3 is 14 amino acids. The CDR3 is CASSLGSSQETQYF. The CDR3, as DNA: TGTGCCAGCAGCTTAGGATCTAGCCAAGAGACCCAGTACTTC.

The genes are TRBV5-4 and TRBJ2-1, with D perhaps TRBD2 (6 bases). This CDR3 has 12 amino acids. The germline gives CDR1 SGHNT, CDR2 YYREEE (reference sequence). CDR3: CAVTLKGLEQFF. DNA for the CDR3: TGTGCAGTGACCCTTAAGGGACTCGAGCAGTTCTTC.

This clone has only one observation. The V and J genes are TRBV27 and TRBJ2-7, with D perhaps matching TRBD1 (6 bases). The germline CDR1 and CDR2 sequences are MNHEY and SMNVEV (reference sequence). Trimming took 6 bases from V and 5 from J, leaving 23 bases between them. The CDR3 covers 16 residues. CDR3 region: CASSRARDTTYHEQYF. The DNA for the CDR3 is TGTGCCAGCAGCCGAGCCCGGGACACCACGTACCACGAGCAGTACTTC.